Listed below are T cell receptor beta chains from one sample, sequenced in a study of Tregs in tolerant kidney transplant recipients. The repertoire was sequenced with immunoSEQ multiplex PCR; TCRdb's copy has only in-frame clones and lacks some. Of about 100,000 clones listed, roughly 89% are singletons. The sequenced sample was CD4+ T cells from blood, obtained before the transplant. The receptors come from a human donor who received a combined kidney and bone marrow transplant. Each CDR3 is given with its conserved first and last residue. A D gene is named only where the DNA matches it firmly. Size is stated for part of the rows, as once, few or many counts, or as a class when the clone is expanded.

TRBJ1-4,-,TRBV7-6,-,CASSLTGSGGEKLFF,TGTGCCAGCAGCTTAACTGGGTCGGGTGGTGAAAAACTGTTTTTT
TRBJ2-7,few,TRBV6-5,-,CASRKGLGHEQYF,TGTGCCAGCAGAAAGGGTCTGGGGCACGAGCAGTACTTC
TRBJ2-5,-,TRBV5-1,-,CASSLGPLQGRETQYF,TGCGCCAGCAGCTTGGGTCCGCTCCAGGGCCGGGAGACCCAGTACTTC
TRBJ2-7,few,TRBV7-2,-,CASSPEGGSVSYEQYF,TGTGCCAGCAGCCCCGAGGGGGGGAGTGTCTCCTACGAGCAGTACTTC
TRBJ2-7,-,TRBV4-1,TRBD2,CASRGLASLEQYF,TGCGCCAGCAGGGGACTAGCGTCCCTCGAGCAGTACTTC
TRBJ1-1,-,TRBV2,-,CASTGNTEAFF,TGTGCCAGCACAGGTAACACTGAAGCTTTCTTT
TRBJ1-2,-,TRBV29-1,-,CSVDSVNGYGYTF,TGCAGCGTTGACTCGGTGAATGGCTATGGCTACACCTTC
TRBJ1-4,-,TRBV5-1,-,CASSLVGGQGEKLFF,TGCGCCAGCAGCTTGGTAGGGGGTCAAGGAGAAAAACTGTTTTTT
TRBJ1-2,-,TRBV6-1,-,CASSEPTSRGYTF,TGTGCCAGCAGTGAACCGACAAGTCGTGGCTACACCTTC
TRBJ2-7,-,TRBV28,-,CASSLLRARDEQYF,TGTGCCAGCAGTCTTCTGAGGGCGCGGGACGAGCAGTACTTC
TRBJ2-5,-,TRBV30,-,CAWRRGGETQYF,TGTGCCTGGAGAAGGGGAGGAGAGACCCAGTACTTC
TRBJ1-4,-,TRBV6-1,-,CASRIGDKEKLFF,TGTGCCAGTCGCATCGGTGATAAGGAAAAACTGTTTTTT
TRBJ1-4,-,TRBV5-1,-,CASSLATGKAEKLFF,TGCGCCAGCAGCTTGGCCACGGGGAAGGCTGAAAAACTGTTTTTT
TRBJ1-2,-,TRBV29-1,-,CSVDAGGYTF,TGCAGCGTTGACGCAGGGGGCTACACCTTC
TRBJ1-2,-,TRBV5-1,-,CASSLDPGSGYTF,TGCGCCAGCAGCTTGGATCCGGGGAGCGGCTACACCTTC
TRBJ2-2,-,TRBV5-1,TRBD1,CASCTGARANTGELFF,TGCGCCAGCTGTACAGGGGCCAGGGCGAACACCGGGGAGCTGTTTTTT
TRBJ2-7,-,TRBV4-2,TRBD1,CASGLPGTGAYEQYF,TGTGCCAGCGGGCTACCCGGGACAGGGGCCTACGAGCAGTACTTC
TRBJ1-4,-,TRBV9,-,CASSVSAGGGNEKLFF,TGTGCCAGCAGCGTATCGGCGGGGGGCGGTAATGAAAAACTGTTTTTT